This entry features one TCR beta chain sequence. In its sample, this clonotype was seen many times. The antigen this receptor binds is unknown. The sample holds no much larger clone one base away, and base qualities are not on file. TCR alpha and beta CDR3 regions were amplified with the iRepertoire nested amplicon-rescue multiplex PCR (arm-PCR) platform from RNA. The input for one-step reverse transcription and amplification was about 85-450 ng of tissue mRNA or PBMC total RNA. Following bead purification, Illumina adapters were added through a secondary multiplex PCR, and the libraries were then gel-purified between 200 and 400 bp. Internal 6-nucleotide barcodes were carried by the libraries and were used for demultiplexing. The libraries were sequenced on an Illumina MiSeq using 2x220 or 2x250 nucleotide paired-end reads. On the authors' methods: FLASH 1.2.11 was used to merge paired reads, and BWA-MEM then aligned the reads to the GRCh37 human genome before TRA and TRB reads were extracted. V and J assignment used an IMGT-derived reference of cassette sequences and CDR3 motifs that included pseudogenes. Reads were translated in three frames, and productive CDR3s were defined by a C…FGXG motif without stop codons. Unique combinations of V-J cassette pair and CDR3 amino acid sequence were defined as clonotypes. Reads were filtered by Hamming distance, with the threshold set by the sequence error rate of each sample in mapped regions. Clones were called with MiXCR by TCRdb after fastp trimmed the public reads at Q25, and only in-frame beta chains were retained. Each entry merges the rows of one CDR3 protein and shows their most common DNA and genes. In this record, the V and J calls reflect TCRdb's handling and not the investigators' own analysis. The sample profile shows roughly 200,000 distinct CDR3 sequences; under 55% of them were found once. The leading ten clones occupy around 5% of the sample.

The sample originates from a study of glioma-infiltrating T cells (dated by TCRdb to between 2015 and 2016). Regarding the complete study: Sequencing of TCR alpha- and beta-chain repertoires was performed on glioma tissue, on non-neoplastic brain tissue, and on matched peripheral blood mononuclear cells. To measure divergence between tissue and blood T-cell populations, each tissue-infiltrating repertoire was compared with the peripheral blood repertoire of the same patient. Three low-grade glioma patients, about 8 primary glioblastoma patients and three non-glioma patients contributing non-neoplastic brain tissue were included in the paired cohort.

Overall study outcomes, separate from this receptor: The group comparisons were based on small numbers of patients: three non-neoplastic, three low-grade glioma and several glioblastoma patients. Very few CDR3 sequences were shared between tissue and blood, attributed to high CDR3 diversity and limited sampling. VJ-independent divergence between tissue and blood was below expectation in non-neoplastic patients but above expectation in all gliomas, especially low-grade gliomas.

The CDR3 sequence holds 15 residues, the cysteine and phenylalanine included. CDR3 DNA only is kept here, 45 bases in frame from base 1. V is cut by 7 bases and J by 2 bases, and the space between the germline ends is 16 bases. CDR1 and CDR2, looked up from the germline V gene, are SNHLY and FYNNEI. Specimen: glioma tissue, nonneoplastic brain tissue, or PBMCs (not recorded which). The chain links TRBV2 with TRBJ2-3; a tentative D match to TRBD1 spans 6 bases. This receptor was taken from a human donor with low-grade glioma or glioblastoma, undergoing nonglioma brain surgery, or in good health (not recorded which). The sequenced DNA: TGTGCCAGCACCCCTAATGGACAGCACACAGATACGCAGTATTTT. This codes for CASTPNGQHTDTQYF.